The source of this T cell receptor (beta chain) is a study of T-cell memory formation after mild COVID-19. This clonotype was seen a handful of times. What it binds is not known. The CDR3 is 15 residues long. Germline CDR1 LGHDT, CDR2 YNNKEL (reference sequence). The V segment lost 4 bases and the J segment 6 bases; nucleotides outside the gene matches: 8. TCRdb re-analysed the 5' RACE reads in MiXCR, keeping a single row per CDR3 protein. The sample has hundreds of thousands of distinct CDR3 sequences; approximately 19% are singletons. Study-wide findings and caveats: Pre-infection memory already had some responding clones, implying cross-reactive memory joined.

Sequenced: PBMCs or a T cell subset sorted from them (not recorded which). This chain links TRBV3-1 with TRBJ2-1; 8 bases are shared with TRBD2. The sequence was obtained from a young man who had mild COVID-19 (a few samples of this study predate the infection). Cell type and time point are not known. Here the CDR3 DNA reads TGTGCCAGCAGCCCGAACCCCGGGGGGGCCAATGAGCAGTTCTTC. Its protein is CASSPNPGGANEQFF.